This T cell receptor beta chain was obtained from a study of T cell repertoires in cytomegalovirus infection (dated by TCRdb to between 2017 and 2020). For context, the study as a whole: Recently identified HLA-C-restricted CMV epitopes, whose presentation resists viral immunomodulation, were targeted by peptide stimulations together with well-studied HLA-B-restricted epitopes. Donor HLA type was relevant to the analysis, as public TCR beta signatures indicated carriage of CMV infection together with the matching HLA type. Paper-wide results and their limitations: In the ex vivo response, HLA-C-restricted CMV-specific TCR beta clonotypes were dominant, and in two of eight donors the single most frequent clonotype came from this HLA-C-restricted group. Carriers of CMV infection plus the relevant HLA type were discriminated by the cumulative frequency of public TCR beta family members in the study cohort and in an independent roughly 320-donor cohort.

The reads were generated on an Illumina HiSeq 1500. The raw public data were reprocessed by TCRdb itself: fastp quality trimming at Q25, MiXCR clonotype calling, in-frame beta chains only. Every entry covers one CDR3 protein and lists the most common genes and DNA from its rows. Recorded for this sample are approximately 49,000 distinct CDR3 sequences; around 18% of them occurred a single time. The top ten constitute around 27% of the sample. For CDR1 and CDR2, the germline V gene lists SGHTA and FQGNSA. The CDR3 runs 14 amino acids, cysteine and phenylalanine included. Only the CDR3 part of the read is kept: 42 bases, read in frame from the first base. Trimming at the junction amounts to 1 base on V and 3 bases on J, and the germline ends lie 10 bases apart. The treatment or condition label of this sample denotes: in vitro stimulation with specific CMV peptide epitopes to enrich CMV-specific T cells.

As to this clonotype: Its antigen remains undetermined. Per-base qualities were not stored, and no clone one base away is much larger.

The sample in question was CD8+ T cells from cultured PBMCs, obtained from culture after CMV antigen stimulation. This sequence originates from a human donor in good health (CMV status not recorded). Some clones in this sample may be carry-over from other donors' samples. The V and J genes are TRBV7-2 and TRBJ2-7; there is no confident call for the D gene. The bases read TGTGCCAGCAGCTTAGTCAGTAGCAGCTACGAGCAGTACTTC. It translates to CASSLVSSSYEQYF. The full variable domain, with segments outside the CDR3 supplied by the reference TRBV7-2 and TRBJ2-7 proteins, appears as GAGVSQSPSNKVTEKGKDVELRCDPISGHTALYWYRQSLGQGLEFLIYFQGNSAPDKSGLPSDRFSAERTGGSVSTLTIQRTQQEDSAVYLCASSLVSSSYEQYFGPGTRLTVT.